Following are 32 T cell receptor beta chains from one sample sequenced in a study of blood T cell repertoires in COVID-19 (dated by TCRdb to 2018 to 2021). Library prep was done by the immunoSEQ multiplex PCR assay. TCRdb stores this immuneACCESS table with in-frame sequences only. Part of the clones is absent; in the studies checked, under half of the shortfall reflects unresolved V genes, and no reason is known for the rest. The sample profile shows 140,000 or so clones; just under 85% of them were found once. Of the sample, about 10% is held by the ten largest clones. The sequenced material came from PBMCs or T cells enriched from blood (not recorded which). All receptors derive from a man over 45 who had recovered from COVID-19.

This chain uses TRBV13 with TRBJ1-6; no definite D call. Trimming cost V 0 bases and J 7 bases, with 7 bases left between them. CDR1 is PRHDT and CDR2 is FYEKMQ in the germline V gene (reference sequence). This CDR3 spans 14 amino acids. This CDR3 is CASSLGQQNSPLHF. CDR3 in DNA: TGTGCCAGCAGCTTAGGACAGCAAAATTCACCCCTCCACTTT.

The V call is TRBV9, the J call TRBJ1-4; 9 bases agree with TRBD1. V was clipped by 4 bases and J by 6 bases; unmatched bases: 7. The CDR3 length is 15 residues. CDR1 and CDR2 from the germline V gene are SGDLS and YYNGEE. CDR3 residues: CASSPQGTGYEKLFF. The CDR3 nucleotides are TGTGCCAGCAGCCCCCAAGGGACAGGGTATGAAAAACTGTTTTTT.

V is TRBV11-3 and J is TRBJ2-3; 10 bases agree with TRBD2. J lost 1 base, V lost 4 bases, and 2 bases had no gene match. This CDR3 contains 15 residues. Germline assignment: CDR1 SGHNT and CDR2 YENEEA. In DNA, the CDR3 is TGTGCCAGCAGCTGGGGGACTAGCGGCACAGATACGCAGTATTTT. As protein: CASSWGTSGTDTQYF.

This chain connects TRBV6-2 or TRBV6-3 to TRBJ1-2; D perhaps matches TRBD1 (5 bases). In germline, CDR1 is MNHEY, CDR2 SVGEGT. The V and J ends lost 6 bases and 4 bases respectively, with 15 bases between them. The CDR3 runs 14 residues. The CDR3 DNA is TGTGCCAGCAGCGCTACAGGTTCGTCCTATGGCTACACCTTC. Amino acids: CASSATGSSYGYTF.

The CDR3 coding sequence is TGTGCCAGCAGCTTGGGTGACCGTGGCGGAGAGACCCAGTACTTC. It is translated as CASSLGDRGGETQYF. The chain joins TRBV5-4 to TRBJ2-5, with D uncertain. CDR3 length: 15 amino acids. Trimming took 0 bases from V and 4 from J, leaving 13 bases between them. Per the germline V gene, CDR1 is SGHNT and CDR2 is YYREEE (reference sequence).

This CDR3 reads CASSLLAGTGYTQYF. CDR3 DNA: TGTGCCAGCAGCCTGTTAGCGGGTACCGGTTATACGCAGTATTTT. The chain is built from TRBV5-5 and TRBJ2-3; 7 bases match TRBD2. With V trimmed by 4 bases and J by 7 bases, 12 bases remained unmatched. Per the germline V gene, CDR1 is SGHKS and CDR2 is YYEKEE (reference sequence). This CDR3 is 15 amino acids long.

The V gene is TRBV12-3 or TRBV12-4, the J gene TRBJ1-2, with no clear D. V was trimmed by 3 bases and J by 4 bases, leaving 9 bases between them. This CDR3 is built from 13 residues. The CDR3 nucleotides are TGTGCCAGCAGTTTTTCCTTAGTCTATGGCTACACCTTC. Translating gives CASSFSLVYGYTF.

The V gene is TRBV28, the J gene TRBJ1-4; D might be TRBD1 (6 bases). The CDR3 totals 14 residues. V lost 8 bases, J lost 7 bases, and 17 bases lay in between. Per the germline V gene, CDR1 is MDHEN and CDR2 is SYDVKM. The CDR3 DNA follows: TGTGCCAGCGGGGTGGGGACAACAGGTGAAAAACTGTTTTTT. Translating it yields CASGVGTTGEKLFF.

This chain joins TRBV10-2 and TRBJ1-2, with D possibly being TRBD1 (6 bases). This CDR3 has 13 amino acids. Trimming shortened V by 5 bases and J by 8 bases, and 15 bases separated the two germline ends. Looked up from germline, CDR1 is WSHSY and CDR2 is SAAADI. DNA of the CDR3: TGCGCCAGCAGTTACAGGGATTCGAGAGGCTACACCTTC. As protein: CASSYRDSRGYTF.

DNA for the CDR3: TGTGCCAGCAGCCGAACTACTCTCCCAGATACGCAGTATTTT. Encoded protein: CASSRTTLPDTQYF. The V gene is TRBV27, the J gene TRBJ2-3; no clear D. Looked up from germline, CDR1 is MNHEY and CDR2 is SMNVEV (reference sequence). CDR3 length equals 14 residues. V lost 6 bases and J lost 4, with 14 bases in between.

This rearrangement joins TRBV5-4 to TRBJ1-6; D is possibly TRBD1 (5 bases). Germline V lookup: CDR1 SGHNT, CDR2 YYREEE (reference sequence). The CDR3 is made up of 14 amino acids. Trimming took 2 bases from V and 6 from J, leaving 9 bases between them. The CDR3 DNA reads TGTGCCAGCAGCTTCGGGACTATTAATTCACCCCTCCACTTT. Its protein product is CASSFGTINSPLHF. Looking up the rest from reference TRBV5-4 and TRBJ1-6 gives the full variable domain: ETGVTQSPTHLIKTRGQQVTLRCSSQSGHNTVSWYQQALGQGPQFIFQYYREEENGRGNFPPRFSGLQFPNYSSELNVNALELDDSALYLCASSFGTINSPLHFGNGTRLTVT.

This rearrangement joins TRBV7-2 to TRBJ1-1; D uncertain. V lost 6 bases and J 1 base, leaving 18 bases between the germline ends. The CDR3 has 16 amino acids. Looked up from germline, CDR1 is SGHTA and CDR2 is FQGNSA. CDR3 nucleotide sequence: TGTGCCAGCAGTCCCTTGTTTGCGACACCGAACACTGAAGCTTTCTTT. It is translated as CASSPLFATPNTEAFF.

This sequence joins TRBV12-5 and TRBJ2-7, with TRBD1 matching over 8 bases. This CDR3 contains 13 residues. After removal of 6 bases from V and 3 bases from J, the junction contained 4 bases not matched to a gene. The germline V gene has CDR1 LGHNT and CDR2 FRNRAP. The CDR3 DNA sequence: TGTGCTAGTGGAAGGGACAGGAGCTACGAGCAGTACTTC. This codes for CASGRDRSYEQYF.

The chain recombines TRBV24-1 with TRBJ2-3; the match to TRBD2 covers 8 bases. The CDR3 has 15 residues. CDR1 KGHDR and CDR2 SFDVKD come from the germline V gene. Losses at the gene ends were 0 bases for V and 4 bases for J; bases not matched to a gene: 2. The CDR3 coding sequence is TGTGCCACCAGTGATTTGCGGGGGGGGCCAGATACGCAGTATTTT. This encodes CATSDLRGGPDTQYF.

This rearrangement joins TRBV6-2 or TRBV6-3 to TRBJ1-5; the D is unclear. Trimming took off 4 bases at V and 6 bases at J, with 16 bases between the two ends. Per the germline V gene, CDR1 is MNHEY and CDR2 is SVGEGT. This CDR3 is 15 amino acids long. CDR3 DNA sequence: TGTGCCAGCAGTTTAACTTCGGGAGCGGGTCAGCCCCAGCATTTT. It encodes CASSLTSGAGQPQHF.

The chain combines TRBV27 with TRBJ1-2, with TRBD1 matching 7 bases. The CDR3 spans 15 residues. Germline assignment: CDR1 MNHEY and CDR2 SMNVEV (reference sequence). V lost 3 bases, J lost 3 bases, and 7 bases stayed unmatched. In DNA form, the CDR3 reads TGTGCCAGCAGTTTGGAGGGGGCAGGAGACTATGGCTACACCTTC. It codes for CASSLEGAGDYGYTF.

The chain uses TRBV28 and TRBJ2-5; weak D call: TRBD2 (7 bases). The CDR3 consists of 15 residues. Germline loops: CDR1 MDHEN, CDR2 SYDVKM. The V and J ends lost 3 bases and 5 bases respectively, with 16 bases between them. CDR3 amino acids: CASSLGSGGSETQYF. CDR3 in DNA: TGTGCCAGCAGTTTGGGTTCGGGGGGCTCGGAGACCCAGTACTTC.

V gene TRBV28 combines with J gene TRBJ1-1, with TRBD1 identical over 7 bases. The CDR3 has 16 residues. Germline V gene data show CDR1 as MDHEN and CDR2 as SYDVKM. V dropped 3 bases and J dropped 4; count of bases not matched to a gene: 11. The CDR3 coding sequence is TGTGCCAGCAGTTTCCCTGAGACAGGGAGGTCCACTGAAGCTTTCTTT. Translation gives CASSFPETGRSTEAFF. The full variable domain, completed using reference TRBV28 and TRBJ1-1, is DVKVTQSSRYLVKRTGEKVFLECVQDMDHENMFWYRQDPGLGLRLIYFSYDVKMKEKGDIPEGYSVSREKKERFSLILESASTNQTSMYLCASSFPETGRSTEAFFGQGTRLTVV.

This clone has more than one count but fewer than ten. The J gene is TRBJ1-4, the V gene TRBV14, with unresolved D. The length of the CDR3 is 16 residues. Trimming took off 0 bases at V and 8 bases at J, with 16 bases between the two ends. CDR1 SGHDN and CDR2 FVKESK come from the germline V gene. The chain's CDR3 is CASSQDHVGLGEKLFF. In nucleotides, the CDR3 is TGTGCCAGCAGCCAAGACCACGTTGGACTCGGGGAAAAACTGTTTTTT.

The rearrangement uses TRBV21-1 and TRBJ1-2; the table's D call TRBD1 went unverified against the DNA. TRBV21-1 counts as a pseudogene. CDR3 length: 13 amino acids. This chain's CDR3 is CASRGQGLYGYTF. DNA of the CDR3: TGTGCCAGCCGGGGACAGGGCCTCTATGGCTACACCTTC.

The rearrangement joins TRBV7-2 to TRBJ1-5, with D unclear. The V end lost 1 base, the J end lost 2 bases, and 6 bases lay between the germline ends. The CDR3 has 14 residues. Germline loops: CDR1 SGHTA, CDR2 FQGNSA. The CDR3 loop is CASSLVNRNQPQHF. Here the CDR3 DNA reads TGTGCCAGCAGCTTAGTTAATCGCAATCAGCCCCAGCATTTT.

Only a few counts were recorded for this clone. The gene calls are TRBV10-1 and TRBJ2-4; 7 nucleotides align to TRBD1. The V and J ends lost 8 bases and 6 bases, in that order; junction bases with no gene match: 7. Germline V gene sequence: CDR1 WNHNN, CDR2 SYGVQD (reference sequence). The CDR3 consists of 13 residues. In DNA form, the CDR3 reads TGCGCCAGCTCCACGACAGGGACAAACATTCAGTACTTC. The encoded protein is CASSTTGTNIQYF.

For the CDR3, the DNA is TGTGCCAGCAGACAGGGAATGAACACTGAAGCTTTCTTT. Amino acid sequence: CASRQGMNTEAFF. The chain carries TRBV12-3 or TRBV12-4 and TRBJ1-1, with a weak D call TRBD1 (6 bases). Trimming took 6 bases from V and 0 from J, leaving 8 bases between them. This CDR3 has 13 amino acids.

This chain connects TRBV7-9 to TRBJ1-5; D gene uncertain. V was pared by 2 bases and J by 5 bases, with 10 bases between. Germline loops: CDR1 SEHNR, CDR2 FQNEAQ (reference sequence). The CDR3 runs 14 residues. The CDR3 DNA reads TGTGCCAGCAGCTTAAATCTCGGGGATCAGCCCCAGCATTTT. This gives the protein CASSLNLGDQPQHF.

The chain has TRBV6-5 and TRBJ1-5; a weak D match, TRBD1 (5 bases). Germline lookup yields CDR1 MNHEY and CDR2 SVGAGI. The CDR3 totals 13 residues. The ends were cut back, 0 bases at V and 7 bases at J, with 7 bases in the middle. The chain's CDR3 is CASSYSRGQPQHF. CDR3 sequence (DNA): TGTGCCAGCAGTTACTCGCGGGGCCAGCCCCAGCATTTT.

This chain joins TRBV4-3 and TRBJ1-2, with 7 bases matching TRBD1. The germline CDR1 and CDR2 sequences are LGHNA and YSLEER. V lost 2 bases to trimming and J lost 3 bases; unmatched junction nucleotides: 6. The CDR3 contains 15 residues. The CDR3 DNA sequence: TGCGCCAGCAGCCAATTCCGGGACAGCTACTATGGCTACACCTTC. Protein sequence: CASSQFRDSYYGYTF.

This clone has only a few counts. This chain links TRBV21-1 with TRBJ1-5; TRBD1, the table's D call, was not compared with the DNA. TRBV21-1 is noted as a pseudogene. CDR3 length: 14 residues. The CDR3 nucleotides are TGTGCCAGCAGTTCAGGGGGGAGTAATCAGCCCCAGCATTTT. It codes for CASSSGGSNQPQHF.

J is TRBJ1-3 and V is TRBV7-9; D is undetermined. Germline V gene data show CDR1 as SEHNR and CDR2 as FQNEAQ (reference sequence). V gave up 1 base and J gave up 4 bases, with 20 bases separating them. The CDR3 covers 18 residues. In DNA form, the CDR3 reads TGTGCCAGCAGCTTAGGTCATACCCCTAGGTTGAGGGGAAACACCATATATTTT. Translation: CASSLGHTPRLRGNTIYF. Filled out from reference TRBV7-9 and TRBJ1-3, the complete variable domain reads DTGVSQNPRHKITKRGQNVTFRCDPISEHNRLYWYRQTLGQGPEFLTYFQNEAQLEKSRLLSDRFSAERPKGSFSTLEIQRTEQGDSAMYLCASSLGHTPRLRGNTIYFGEGSWLTVV.

This clone was detected only once. The chain employs TRBV2 and TRBJ2-5; possibly TRBD1 for D (6 bases). There are 12 residues in the CDR3. V lost 8 bases and J lost 2, with 9 bases in between. Looked up from germline, CDR1 is SNHLY and CDR2 is FYNNEI. This CDR3 is CASRDNQETQYF. The CDR3 region has the DNA TGTGCCAGCCGGGACAATCAAGAGACCCAGTACTTC.

V usage is TRBV7-6 and J usage is TRBJ2-7, with 11 bases matching TRBD2. This CDR3 has 17 residues. CDR1 and CDR2 from the germline V gene are SGHVS and FNYEAQ. Losses at the gene ends were 4 bases for V and 0 bases for J; bases not matched to a gene: 8. The CDR3 is CASSSDPSGGYSYEQYF. The CDR3 region has the DNA TGTGCCAGCAGCTCGGACCCTAGCGGGGGGTACTCCTACGAGCAGTACTTC.

This chain joins TRBV11-2 and TRBJ2-1; TRBD1 matches 12 bases. This CDR3 comprises 15 residues. Germline CDR1 reads SGHAT; CDR2 reads FQNNGV. V dropped 4 bases and J dropped 5; count of bases not matched to a gene: 3. The CDR3 region is CASSWGTGGNNEQFF. The CDR3 nucleotides are TGTGCCAGCAGCTGGGGGACAGGGGGCAACAATGAGCAGTTCTTC.

This chain links TRBV2 with TRBJ1-5, with 8 nucleotides matching TRBD1. In germline, CDR1 is SNHLY, CDR2 FYNNEI. The CDR3 runs to 15 residues. V lost 6 bases, J lost 2 bases, and 6 bases stayed unmatched. The CDR3, as DNA: TGTGCCAGCAGAGCTCCGGGACAGGGCAATCAGCCCCAGCATTTT. Residues: CASRAPGQGNQPQHF. Supplemented by reference TRBV2 and TRBJ1-5, the full variable domain reads EPEVTQTPSHQVTQMGQEVILRCVPISNHLYFYWYRQILGQKVEFLVSFYNNEISEKSEIFDDQFSVERPDGSNFTLKIRSTKLEDSAMYFCASRAPGQGNQPQHFGDGTRLSIL.